These T cell receptor beta chains were read from a single sample in a study of T cell repertoires in cytomegalovirus infection. Via MiXCR, TCRdb re-called the reads, giving one row per CDR3 protein. The sample includes fewer than 1,000,000 distinct CDR3 sequences, approximately 32% of them seen just once. No antigen has been assigned to these receptors. The sample consisted of cultured CD8+ T cells from PBMCs, taken from culture after CMV antigen stimulation. The receptors here all came from a human donor in good health (CMV status not recorded). Some clones in this sample may be carry-over from other donors' samples. Both conserved end residues are trimmed from each CDR3. The order of the fields is CDR3 protein, clone size, J gene, V gene. Expanded clones are given a class, and other clones once, few, many or no size at all.

SARESGQGASPLH,many,TRBJ1-6,TRBV20-1
ASRATPGDTGELF,many,TRBJ2-2,TRBV7-9
ASNWDAYNNQPQH,.,TRBJ1-5,TRBV19
ASSLAADRGNQPQH,.,TRBJ1-5,TRBV7-8
ASGGPLHEQY,.,TRBJ2-7,TRBV12-5
ATFRLAEQF,.,TRBJ2-1,TRBV2
ASSYARQGDYGYT,.,TRBJ1-2,TRBV6-2/TRBV6-3
ASSLSLAGGELF,.,TRBJ2-2,TRBV7-8
ASSSTDRGHQETQY,.,TRBJ2-5,TRBV7-6
ASFGTVTDTQY,few,TRBJ2-3,TRBV27
ASSYFGEGETQY,.,TRBJ2-5,TRBV6-5
ASSTIAGQETQY,few,TRBJ2-5,TRBV27
SASFPGQGAYNEQF,.,TRBJ2-1,TRBV20-1
ASSLWTSKGFNEKLF,few,TRBJ1-4,TRBV11-2
ASLGVRGLTDTQY,.,TRBJ2-3,TRBV2